Below, 11 T cell receptor beta chains from the same sample are listed, as sequenced in a study of T cell responses to AZD1222 COVID-19 vaccine. TCRdb's table, derived via immunoSEQ multiplex PCR, lists solely in-frame clones and lacks some. This sample has 100,000 to 150,000 clones; more than 75% occur once, and the top ten carry roughly 7.7%. Source: peripheral blood, taken on day 0 of AZD1222 vaccination. Receptors were obtained from an adult in good health.

The chain uses TRBV2 and TRBJ2-3; 9 nucleotides match TRBD1. Germline V lookup: CDR1 SNHLY, CDR2 FYNNEI. The V segment lost 6 bases and the J segment 3 bases; nucleotides outside the gene matches: 4. The CDR3 has 14 amino acids. The CDR3 loop is CASSGTGRTDTQYF. CDR3 nucleotide sequence: TGTGCCAGCAGCGGGACAGGGCGAACAGATACGCAGTATTTT.

The chain couples TRBV29-1 to TRBJ2-7; D gene ambiguous. The germline CDR1 and CDR2 sequences are SQVTM and ANQGSEA. CDR3 size: 11 residues. V was cut by 4 bases and J by 9 bases, with 13 bases left in between. The CDR3 loop is CSVVTYPLQYF. Here the CDR3 DNA reads TGCAGCGTTGTAACCTACCCTCTGCAGTACTTC.

A note on this clone: The sample has other DNA sequences that encode this CDR3 too. V usage is TRBV5-1 and J usage is TRBJ1-5; D not certain. Per germline, CDR1 SGHRS and CDR2 YFSETQ. V dropped 2 bases and J dropped 1 base, with 7 bases sitting between them. CDR3 length: 14 amino acids. The DNA for the CDR3 is TGCGCCAGCAGCTTAGGCCAGAGCAATCAGCCCCAGCATTTT. It is translated as CASSLGQSNQPQHF. Filled out from reference TRBV5-1 and TRBJ1-5, the complete variable domain reads KAGVTQTPRYLIKTRGQQVTLSCSPISGHRSVSWYQQTPGQGLQFLFEYFSETQRNKGNFPGRFSGRQFSNSRSEMNVSTLELGDSALYLCASSLGQSNQPQHFGDGTRLSIL.

This chain connects TRBV7-2 to TRBJ2-1; tentatively, D is TRBD1 or TRBD2 (5 bases each). Germline-derived CDR1 and CDR2 are SGHTA and FQGNSA. The CDR3 is 15 amino acids. Trimming removed 5 bases at V and 6 bases at J, with 17 bases between. This chain's CDR3 is CASSQGVNLGNEQFF. The DNA for the CDR3 is TGTGCCAGCAGCCAGGGAGTTAACCTTGGCAATGAGCAGTTCTTC.

The V call is TRBV2, the J call TRBJ1-1; D is unclear. From germline, CDR1 is SNHLY and CDR2 FYNNEI. Trimming removed 6 bases at V and 6 bases at J, with 8 bases between. This CDR3 contains 11 residues. CDR3 DNA: TGTGCCAGCAGGCCCCGGGCTGAAGCTTTCTTT. Translation gives CASRPRAEAFF. Variable domain in full (rest from reference TRBV2 and TRBJ1-1): EPEVTQTPSHQVTQMGQEVILRCVPISNHLYFYWYRQILGQKVEFLVSFYNNEISEKSEIFDDQFSVERPDGSNFTLKIRSTKLEDSAMYFCASRPRAEAFFGQGTRLTVV.

The V call is TRBV10-1, the J call TRBJ1-5, with 8 bases identical to TRBD1. V trimming: 9 bases; J trimming: 2 bases; junction bases outside the gene matches: 3. The CDR3 length is 13 residues. Germline CDR1 reads WNHNN; CDR2 reads SYGVQD (reference sequence). The DNA for the CDR3 is TGCGCCAGTTCGGACAGGGGCAATCAGCCCCAGCATTTT. Amino acids: CASSDRGNQPQHF.

The V call is TRBV5-1, the J call TRBJ1-1; weak D call: TRBD1 (5 bases). V was cut by 1 base and J by 0 bases, with 25 bases left in between. The CDR3 has 20 residues. Germline CDR1 reads SGHRS; CDR2 reads YFSETQ. The CDR3 region is CASSLPVGHPGTSMNTEAFF. The CDR3 DNA is TGCGCCAGCAGCTTGCCAGTGGGGCACCCAGGAACCTCGATGAACACTGAAGCTTTCTTT.

V is TRBV5-1 and J is TRBJ2-1; D possibly corresponds to TRBD2 (5 bases). V shed 4 bases and J shed 5 bases, with 19 bases lying between them. The CDR3 loop spans 16 amino acids. CDR1 is SGHRS, CDR2 YFSETQ, per germline. The CDR3, as DNA: TGCGCCAGCAGCCGGGGTCAAACTTACCCCCACAATGAGCAGTTCTTC. Encoded protein: CASSRGQTYPHNEQFF. The whole variable domain, filled in from reference TRBV5-1 and TRBJ2-1, reads KAGVTQTPRYLIKTRGQQVTLSCSPISGHRSVSWYQQTPGQGLQFLFEYFSETQRNKGNFPGRFSGRQFSNSRSEMNVSTLELGDSALYLCASSRGQTYPHNEQFFGPGTRLTVL.

This sequence joins TRBV19 and TRBJ1-2; D ambiguous. Germline V gene lookup returns CDR1 LNHDA and CDR2 SQIVND (reference sequence). The CDR3 consists of 15 residues. Trimming pared 8 bases from V and 4 bases from J, leaving 20 bases between. The CDR3 region has the DNA TGTGCCAGTTCCCGCGGGGAGGGATGGGGCTATGGCTACACCTTC. Residues: CASSRGEGWGYGYTF.

The gene calls are TRBV5-1 and TRBJ1-5, with D maybe TRBD1 (5 bases). This CDR3 has 15 amino acids. Germline V lookup: CDR1 SGHRS, CDR2 YFSETQ. V was trimmed by 4 bases and J by 5 bases, leaving 16 bases between them. CDR3 amino acids: CASSLNGGEYQPQHF. CDR3 in DNA: TGCGCCAGCAGCCTCAACGGGGGGGAGTATCAGCCCCAGCATTTT.

V and J are TRBV4-1 and TRBJ2-7; 12 bases align to TRBD2. Germline values: CDR1 MGHRA, CDR2 YSYEKL. The CDR3 is 17 residues long. V shed 1 base, J shed 2 bases, and the junction held 6 bases outside the gene matches. The CDR3 protein is CASSQASGGASAYEQYF. The CDR3 coding sequence is TGCGCCAGCAGCCAAGCTAGCGGGGGGGCATCCGCCTACGAGCAGTACTTC.